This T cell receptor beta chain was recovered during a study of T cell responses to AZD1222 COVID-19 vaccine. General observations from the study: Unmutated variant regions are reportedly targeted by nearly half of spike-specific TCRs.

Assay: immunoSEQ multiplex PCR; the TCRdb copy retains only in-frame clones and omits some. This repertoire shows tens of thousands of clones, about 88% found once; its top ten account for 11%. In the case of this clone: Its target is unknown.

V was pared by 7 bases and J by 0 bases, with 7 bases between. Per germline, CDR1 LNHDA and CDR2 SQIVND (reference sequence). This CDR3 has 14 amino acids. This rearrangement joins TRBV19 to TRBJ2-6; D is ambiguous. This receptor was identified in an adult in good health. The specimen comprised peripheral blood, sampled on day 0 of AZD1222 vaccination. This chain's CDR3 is CASIGHSGANVLTF. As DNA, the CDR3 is TGTGCCAGTATCGGGCACTCTGGGGCCAACGTCCTGACTTTC.